One sample yielded the 30 T cell receptor beta chains listed below, sequenced in a study of T cell changes during pregnancy in multiple sclerosis. The assay was immunoSEQ multiplex PCR, and TCRdb's table has in-frame clones only and misses some. There are tens of thousands of clones in the sample; 80% to 95% occur only once, and 3.7% lies in the top ten. Material: peripheral blood, obtained after pregnancy. These receptors all come from a female donor in good health, enrolled as a control in a pregnancy study.

The V and J genes are TRBV5-1 and TRBJ2-7, with D possibly TRBD1 on 6 matching bases. Germline V CDR1 and CDR2: SGHRS, YFSETQ. With 0 bases removed from V and 5 bases from J, the gap between germline ends came to 12 bases. This CDR3 is built from 14 residues. CDR3 protein: CASSLEGELDEQYF. The DNA for the CDR3 is TGCGCCAGCAGCTTGGAGGGGGAGTTGGACGAGCAGTACTTC.

The CDR3 loop is CASSGQGKGSPLHF. The DNA for the CDR3 is TGTGCCAGCTCAGGACAGGGAAAGGGATCACCCCTCCACTTT. V is TRBV18 and J is TRBJ1-6; TRBD1 matches 8 bases. This CDR3 comprises 14 residues. Germline V CDR1 and CDR2: KGHSH, LQKENI. V lost 5 bases and J lost 10; bases outside the gene matches: 7.

The chain has TRBV4-3 and TRBJ2-6; D not resolved. Per germline, CDR1 LGHNA and CDR2 YSLEER. V was pared by 4 bases and J by 0 bases, with 13 bases between. This CDR3 region has 17 residues. CDR3 residues: CASSRDQSSSGANVLTF. The CDR3 DNA is TGCGCCAGCAGCCGAGACCAAAGTAGCTCTGGGGCCAACGTCCTGACTTTC.

J is TRBJ1-4 and V is TRBV2, with a weak D call TRBD1 (6 bases). Trimming shortened V by 0 bases and J by 5 bases, and 13 bases separated the two germline ends. CDR3 length: 16 residues. Germline lookup yields CDR1 SNHLY and CDR2 FYNNEI. The CDR3 DNA sequence: TGTGCCAGCAGTGAAGCACAAAGGACAGTCAATGAAAAACTGTTTTTT. Translation: CASSEAQRTVNEKLFF.

The chain joins TRBV18 to TRBJ2-3; 11 bases line up with TRBD2. With 4 bases clipped from V and 2 bases from J, the junction kept 5 bases outside the gene matches. Germline loops: CDR1 KGHSH, CDR2 LQKENI. The CDR3 is 16 amino acids. The CDR3 DNA sequence: TGTGCCAGCTCACGATTGACTAGCGGGGACACAGATACGCAGTATTTT. Protein product: CASSRLTSGDTDTQYF.

CDR3 residues: CASSRPDRADYEQYF. CDR3 in DNA: TGCGCCAGCAGCCGGCCCGACAGGGCCGACTACGAGCAGTACTTC. The J gene is TRBJ2-7, the V gene TRBV5-1, with TRBD1 matching over 7 bases. The germline V gene encodes CDR1 SGHRS and CDR2 YFSETQ. CDR3 length: 15 amino acids. The V segment lost 4 bases and the J segment 3 bases; nucleotides outside the gene matches: 10.

This chain links TRBV4-3 with TRBJ2-3, with 10 bases aligning to TRBD2. Losses at the gene ends were 0 bases for V and 1 base for J; bases not matched to a gene: 10. In germline, CDR1 is LGHNA, CDR2 YSLEER. The CDR3 sequence is 19 residues long. This chain's CDR3 is CASSQDGGPGTSGTDTQYF. The CDR3 DNA sequence: TGCGCCAGCAGCCAAGATGGGGGCCCCGGGACTAGCGGCACAGATACGCAGTATTTT.

This rearrangement joins TRBV19 to TRBJ2-3, with TRBD1 matching 8 bases. The CDR3 has 19 residues. The germline V gene encodes CDR1 LNHDA and CDR2 SQIVND (reference sequence). V gave up 0 bases and J gave up 6 bases; unmatched junction bases: 17. The CDR3 sequence: CASSIDLGQGALRGDTQYF. The DNA for the CDR3 is TGTGCCAGTAGTATAGATCTGGGGCAGGGGGCCCTCCGGGGGGATACGCAGTATTTT.

The rearrangement links TRBV18 to TRBJ2-1; D is undetermined. The V end lost 8 bases, the J end lost 0 bases, and 8 bases lay between the germline ends. In germline, CDR1 is KGHSH, CDR2 LQKENI. The length of the CDR3 is 13 residues. The CDR3 bases are TGTGCCAGCCGTGAGAGCTCCTACAATGAGCAGTTCTTC. Translating it yields CASRESSYNEQFF.

This sequence joins TRBV5-6 and TRBJ2-4, with 7 bases fitting TRBD2. CDR3 length equals 14 residues. V dropped 0 bases and J dropped 9; count of bases not matched to a gene: 6. The germline V gene encodes CDR1 SGHDT and CDR2 YYEEEE. The CDR3 reads CASSLAWGEGIQYF. CDR3 coding DNA: TGTGCCAGCAGCTTGGCCTGGGGGGAGGGCATTCAGTACTTC.

The chain combines TRBV5-1 with TRBJ1-2; D might be TRBD1 (5 bases). There are 13 residues in the CDR3. Germline-derived CDR1 and CDR2 are SGHRS and YFSETQ. The ends were cut back, 0 bases at V and 2 bases at J, with 5 bases in the middle. The CDR3 is CASSLGQNYGYTF. The CDR3 DNA sequence: TGCGCCAGCAGCTTGGGACAGAACTATGGCTACACCTTC. The variable domain in full, with the rest retrieved from reference TRBV5-1 and TRBJ1-2, is KAGVTQTPRYLIKTRGQQVTLSCSPISGHRSVSWYQQTPGQGLQFLFEYFSETQRNKGNFPGRFSGRQFSNSRSEMNVSTLELGDSALYLCASSLGQNYGYTFGSGTRLTVV.

This clone was observed once. V is TRBV27 and J is TRBJ1-4, with no clear D. Trimming left V 0 bases short and J 0 bases short, with 5 bases between. Germline V gives CDR1 MNHEY, CDR2 SMNVEV (reference sequence). The CDR3 sequence is 15 residues long. The CDR3 reads CASSLSGATNEKLFF. In DNA form, the CDR3 reads TGTGCCAGCAGTTTATCCGGGGCAACTAATGAAAAACTGTTTTTT.

The gene calls are TRBV4-1 and TRBJ2-4; TRBD2 matches at 13 bases. Trimming removed 4 bases from V and 0 bases from J; junction bases left unmatched: 6. The CDR3 consists of 18 residues. Germline CDR1 MGHRA, CDR2 YSYEKL. Here the CDR3 reads CASSPLAGGFLAKNIQYF. The CDR3 bases are TGCGCCAGCAGCCCACTAGCGGGAGGGTTCTTAGCCAAAAACATTCAGTACTTC.

This chain links TRBV7-6 with TRBJ1-2; TRBD1 matches 7 bases. This CDR3 comprises 14 residues. In germline, CDR1 is SGHVS, CDR2 FNYEAQ. The V gene end was trimmed by 1 base and the J gene end by 4 bases; junction bases not matched to a gene: 3. As DNA, the CDR3 is TGTGCCAGCAGCTTAGGACAGGGAGTCTATGGCTACACCTTC. Protein: CASSLGQGVYGYTF.

In DNA, the CDR3 is TGTGCCAGCAGTTTAAACGGGAGGGCTTCCAAAAACATTCAGTACTTC. It is translated as CASSLNGRASKNIQYF. The J gene is TRBJ2-4, the V gene TRBV27, with TRBD2 matching over 8 bases. Germline assignment: CDR1 MNHEY and CDR2 SMNVEV (reference sequence). The ends lost 2 bases at V and 2 bases at J; junction bases unmatched: 5. This CDR3 is built from 16 residues.

This clone was found a few times. The chain has TRBV11-2 and TRBJ1-1; D gene ambiguous. The V end was cut by 5 bases, the J end by 6 bases, with 10 bases between. This CDR3 is built from 12 residues. The germline CDR1 and CDR2 sequences are SGHAT and FQNNGV. The CDR3 nucleotides are TGTGCCAGCAGCCGTGGAGCGTCTGAAGCTTTCTTT. Protein sequence: CASSRGASEAFF.

The chain couples TRBV7-8 to TRBJ1-2, with unresolved D. This CDR3 contains 13 residues. The germline CDR1 and CDR2 sequences are SGHVS and FQNEAQ. Trimming pared 2 bases from V and 4 bases from J, leaving 8 bases between. DNA of the CDR3: TGTGCCAGCAGCTTACCAACAGCCTATGGCTACACCTTC. Its translation is CASSLPTAYGYTF.

The chain links TRBV4-1 to TRBJ1-2; D uncertain. The CDR3 consists of 18 residues. The germline V and J ends were trimmed by 2 bases and 0 bases, with 19 bases remaining between them. Germline CDR1 and CDR2: MGHRA and YSYEKL. This chain's CDR3 is CASSQYREGLLANYGYTF. The CDR3 DNA is TGCGCCAGCAGCCAATACCGGGAAGGCCTTCTAGCTAACTATGGCTACACCTTC.

The rearrangement joins TRBV28 to TRBJ2-5; TRBD2 agrees at 7 bases. Germline V lookup: CDR1 MDHEN, CDR2 SYDVKM. This CDR3 has 15 amino acids. The CDR3 is CESRPLLARQETQYF. The CDR3, as DNA: TGTGAGAGCAGGCCCCTACTAGCGAGACAAGAGACCCAGTACTTC.

The V call is TRBV19, the J call TRBJ1-1, with TRBD1 matching over 7 bases. Germline lookup yields CDR1 LNHDA and CDR2 SQIVND (reference sequence). This CDR3 region has 12 residues. V gave up 6 bases and J gave up 3 bases; unmatched junction bases: 1. CDR3 amino acids: CASRTGYTEAFF. For the CDR3, the DNA is TGTGCCAGTAGGACAGGGTACACTGAAGCTTTCTTT.

The chain employs TRBV28 and TRBJ2-7; 11 bases line up with TRBD2. Per the germline V gene, CDR1 is MDHEN and CDR2 is SYDVKM. With 4 bases clipped from V and 1 base from J, the junction kept 12 bases outside the gene matches. The CDR3 spans 18 residues. The CDR3 DNA reads TGTGCCAGCAGTTATACCATGGGACTAGCGGTTCGATCCTACGAGCAGTACTTC. This encodes CASSYTMGLAVRSYEQYF.

The chain employs TRBV19 and TRBJ2-2; 12 bases map to TRBD2. Trimming took 5 bases from V and 3 from J; bases not matched to a gene: 16. The germline V gene encodes CDR1 LNHDA and CDR2 SQIVND (reference sequence). This CDR3 spans 20 amino acids. This CDR3 is CASSLPRLAGVLIHTGELFF. The CDR3 nucleotides are TGTGCCAGTAGTCTCCCCCGACTAGCGGGAGTTCTGATCCACACCGGGGAGCTGTTTTTT.

V usage is TRBV7-2 and J usage is TRBJ2-2, with D uncertain. This CDR3 region has 11 residues. V lost 3 bases and J lost 7, with 3 bases in between. Germline V gene lookup returns CDR1 SGHTA and CDR2 FQGNSA. The CDR3 region has the DNA TGTGCCAGCAGCTTTATCGGGGAGCTGTTTTTT. Its protein is CASSFIGELFF.

The V call is TRBV6-4, the J call TRBJ2-3, with D hard to call. Germline V CDR1 and CDR2: MRHNA, SNTAGT. The V end lost 0 bases, the J end lost 3 bases, and 13 bases lay between the germline ends. The CDR3 covers 16 residues. This CDR3 reads CASSDSPWSYTDTQYF. The CDR3 nucleotides are TGTGCCAGCAGTGACTCCCCTTGGTCCTATACAGATACGCAGTATTTT.

This clone was seen only once. The CDR3 sequence is CASSLLAGGFNEQFF. The CDR3 DNA sequence: TGTGCCAGCAGCTTACTAGCGGGAGGGTTCAATGAGCAGTTCTTC. The rearrangement uses TRBV7-2 and TRBJ2-1; the match to TRBD2 covers 12 bases. Germline loops: CDR1 SGHTA, CDR2 FQGNSA. V shed 2 bases and J 6 bases; nucleotides not matched to a gene: 2. This CDR3 is built from 15 residues.

The V call is TRBV5-6, the J call TRBJ2-1; 7 bases line up with TRBD2. CDR1 is SGHDT, CDR2 YYEEEE, per germline. V shed 3 bases and J 3 bases; nucleotides not matched to a gene: 6. The CDR3 loop spans 15 amino acids. In DNA form, the CDR3 reads TGTGCCAGCAGCTCCCCCCCTAGCGGCTACAATGAGCAGTTCTTC. It is translated as CASSSPPSGYNEQFF.

V gene TRBV13 combines with J gene TRBJ2-3, with 12 bases that match TRBD2. This CDR3 has 16 residues. The junction had 6 bases not matched to a gene; V was cut back by 4 bases and J by 4 bases. Germline V gene lookup returns CDR1 PRHDT and CDR2 FYEKMQ (reference sequence). The CDR3 spells CASSSLAGGGADTQYF. In DNA, the CDR3 is TGTGCCAGCAGCTCACTAGCGGGGGGAGGTGCAGATACGCAGTATTTT.

The chain is built from TRBV5-4 and TRBJ2-3; 7 positions match TRBD1. J was trimmed by 9 bases and V by 0 bases; bases with no gene match: 1. Looked up from germline, CDR1 is SGHNT and CDR2 is YYREEE (reference sequence). The CDR3 sequence is 12 residues long. This CDR3 is CASSLGGQTQYF. The CDR3 DNA is TGTGCCAGCAGCTTGGGGGGACAGACGCAGTATTTT. The whole variable domain, filled in from reference TRBV5-4 and TRBJ2-3, reads ETGVTQSPTHLIKTRGQQVTLRCSSQSGHNTVSWYQQALGQGPQFIFQYYREEENGRGNFPPRFSGLQFPNYSSELNVNALELDDSALYLCASSLGGQTQYFGPGTRLTVL.

This chain uses TRBV7-2 with TRBJ1-2; no clear D gene. V gave up 6 bases and J gave up 2 bases, with 10 bases separating them. The CDR3 covers 13 residues. Germline V CDR1 and CDR2: SGHTA, FQGNSA. CDR3 sequence (DNA): TGTGCCAGCAGTCGGGGAGGGAACTATGGCTACACCTTC. It codes for CASSRGGNYGYTF.

The sample holds one count of this clone. The rearrangement uses TRBV23-1 and TRBJ2-1; TRBD1 is a possible D gene (7 bases). TRBV23-1 is an open reading frame whose function is uncertain. V lost 3 bases, J lost 0 bases, and 15 bases lay in between. The CDR3 consists of 17 residues. CDR3: CASSQEGDRSSYNEQFF. The CDR3 nucleotides are TGCGCCAGCAGTCAGGAGGGGGACAGAAGCTCCTACAATGAGCAGTTCTTC.